The sample holds one count of the clone carrying this T cell receptor beta chain. These data are taken from a study of patients and donors after allogeneic stem cell transplantation. In TCRdb, the RT-PCR reads were re-called with MiXCR into one record per CDR3 protein. The table lists more than 850,000 distinct CDR3 sequences, roughly 18% of them singletons, with 5% to 7.5% in the top ten. The CDR3 runs to 14 residues. Germline V gene lookup returns CDR1 LNHDA and CDR2 SQIVND (reference sequence). Trimming took off 3 bases at V and 0 bases at J, with 9 bases between the two ends. This chain joins TRBV19 and TRBJ2-7, with D unclear. Sequencing used blood, either unsorted or a sorted T cell fraction (not recorded which). This receptor was obtained from a human donor who was either an allogeneic HSCT recipient or a stem cell or donor lymphocyte infusion donor (not recorded which). It is not recorded whose cells these are; they may come from a transplant donor. CDR3 sequence (DNA): TGTGCCAGTAGTATCGGGCCAGGCTCCTACGAGCAGTACTTC. Amino acid sequence: CASSIGPGSYEQYF.